A selection of T cell receptor beta chains follows, all from one sample in a study of T cells in Graves' hyperthyroidism and ophthalmopathy. TCRdb analysed the multiplex PCR reads with MiXCR anew, one entry per CDR3 protein. The data show fewer than 650,000 distinct CDR3 sequences, with roughly 14% seen just once and 3.5% to 4.5% held by the top ten. Specimen: blood. The receptors derive from a woman aged 35 to 49 with Graves' ophthalmopathy. The CDR3 runs from the conserved cysteine through the conserved F or W. D genes are given only for firm matches. The size entry is marked missing in some rows and otherwise reads once, few, many or a size class.

V gene: TRBV28
D gene: TRBD1
clone size: .
CDR3 length: 14
J gene: TRBJ1-2
CDR3 protein: CASEGQGPNYGYTF
CDR3 DNA: TGTGCCAGCGAAGGACAGGGGCCTAACTATGGCTACACCTTC

V gene: TRBV12-3/TRBV12-4
D gene: .
clone size: many
CDR3 length: 15
J gene: TRBJ2-5
CDR3 protein: CASSLNGQVQETQYF
CDR3 DNA: TGTGCCAGCAGTTTAAATGGGCAGGTGCAAGAGACCCAGTACTTC

V gene: TRBV6-1
D gene: .
clone size: many
CDR3 length: 13
J gene: TRBJ1-1
CDR3 protein: CASTKTVNTEAFF
CDR3 DNA: TGTGCCAGCACTAAGACAGTGAACACTGAAGCTTTCTTT

V gene: TRBV18
D gene: .
clone size: many
CDR3 length: 13
J gene: TRBJ2-5
CDR3 protein: CASEGISQETQYF
CDR3 DNA: TGTGCCAGCGAAGGTATATCACAAGAGACCCAGTACTTC

V gene: TRBV12-3/TRBV12-4
D gene: TRBD1
clone size: .
CDR3 length: 15
J gene: TRBJ1-3
CDR3 protein: CASTPGTASGNTIYF
CDR3 DNA: TGTGCCAGCACCCCCGGGACAGCCTCTGGAAACACCATATATTTT

V gene: TRBV12-5
D gene: .
clone size: many
CDR3 length: 16
J gene: TRBJ1-3
CDR3 protein: CASAVSPYPSGNTIYF
CDR3 DNA: TGTGCTAGTGCCGTTAGCCCGTACCCCTCTGGAAACACCATATATTTT

V gene: TRBV5-1
D gene: .
clone size: many
CDR3 length: 14
J gene: TRBJ2-7
CDR3 protein: CASSLDAGANEQYF
CDR3 DNA: TGCGCCAGCAGCTTAGATGCAGGGGCCAACGAGCAGTACTTC

V gene: TRBV28
D gene: .
clone size: many
CDR3 length: 15
J gene: TRBJ1-1
CDR3 protein: CASSFGGAFRTEAFF
CDR3 DNA: TGTGCCAGCAGTTTCGGGGGGGCGTTTCGCACTGAAGCTTTCTTT

V gene: TRBV28
D gene: .
clone size: few
CDR3 length: 11
J gene: TRBJ2-7
CDR3 protein: CAWGVNYEQYF
CDR3 DNA: TGTGCCTGGGGGGTAAACTACGAGCAGTACTTC

V gene: TRBV28
D gene: .
clone size: many
CDR3 length: 12
J gene: TRBJ2-7
CDR3 protein: CANRRHGYEQYF
CDR3 DNA: TGTGCCAACAGGCGACACGGCTACGAGCAGTACTTC

V gene: TRBV30
D gene: TRBD1
clone size: .
CDR3 length: 14
J gene: TRBJ2-7
CDR3 protein: CAWSPGGPPYEQYF
CDR3 DNA: TGTGCCTGGTCTCCAGGGGGCCCTCCCTACGAGCAGTACTTC

V gene: TRBV29-1
D gene: .
clone size: few
CDR3 length: 13
J gene: TRBJ2-5
CDR3 protein: CSVVISGSETQYF
CDR3 DNA: TGCAGCGTTGTGATCTCCGGGTCGGAGACCCAGTACTTC

V gene: TRBV6-4
D gene: .
clone size: many
CDR3 length: 16
J gene: TRBJ2-6
CDR3 protein: CASSDPTGSGANVLTF
CDR3 DNA: TGTGCCAGCAGTGACCCAACAGGATCTGGGGCCAACGTCCTGACTTTC

V gene: TRBV28
D gene: .
clone size: few
CDR3 length: 14
J gene: TRBJ2-7
CDR3 protein: CASSLGQPGGEEYF
CDR3 DNA: TGTGCCAGCAGTTTGGGACAGCCCGGGGGAGAGGAGTACTTC

V gene: TRBV11-2
D gene: .
clone size: .
CDR3 length: 16
J gene: TRBJ1-1
CDR3 protein: CASSLSQAGMNTEAFF
CDR3 DNA: TGTGCCAGCAGCTTATCCCAGGCAGGTATGAACACTGAAGCTTTCTTT

V gene: TRBV20-1
D gene: .
clone size: .
CDR3 length: 14
J gene: TRBJ2-1
CDR3 protein: CSTSGLSSYNEQFF
CDR3 DNA: TGCAGTACTAGTGGACTAAGCTCCTACAATGAGCAGTTCTTC

V gene: TRBV6-5
D gene: .
clone size: .
CDR3 length: 15
J gene: TRBJ2-2
CDR3 protein: CASSFSRRGGGELFF
CDR3 DNA: TGTGCCAGCAGTTTTAGCCGGAGGGGTGGCGGGGAGCTGTTTTTT

V gene: TRBV18
D gene: .
clone size: .
CDR3 length: 14
J gene: TRBJ2-5
CDR3 protein: CASSPQGTQETQYF
CDR3 DNA: TGTGCCAGCTCACCCCAGGGGACGCAAGAGACCCAGTACTTC

V gene: TRBV5-1
D gene: TRBD1
clone size: many
CDR3 length: 13
J gene: TRBJ2-5
CDR3 protein: CASSPTGEETQYF
CDR3 DNA: TGTGCCAGCAGCCCGACAGGGGAAGAGACCCAGTACTTC

V gene: TRBV30
D gene: .
clone size: .
CDR3 length: 15
J gene: TRBJ1-2
CDR3 protein: CARIRQESVNYGYTF
CDR3 DNA: TGTGCCCGGATTCGACAGGAATCAGTTAACTATGGCTACACCTTC

V gene: TRBV7-3
D gene: TRBD1
clone size: many
CDR3 length: 14
J gene: TRBJ1-1
CDR3 protein: CASKISTGYTEAFF
CDR3 DNA: TGTGCCAGCAAAATATCGACAGGGTACACTGAAGCTTTCTTT

V gene: TRBV2
D gene: .
clone size: many
CDR3 length: 13
J gene: TRBJ1-1
CDR3 protein: CAGLIDSNTEAFF
CDR3 DNA: TGTGCCGGGTTGATAGATTCAAACACTGAAGCTTTCTTT

V gene: TRBV4-1
D gene: .
clone size: .
CDR3 length: 16
J gene: TRBJ1-1
CDR3 protein: CASSQDQAGINTEAFF
CDR3 DNA: TGCGCCAGCAGCCAAGATCAGGCAGGGATTAACACTGAAGCTTTCTTT

V gene: TRBV25-1
D gene: TRBD1
clone size: .
CDR3 length: 18
J gene: TRBJ1-6
CDR3 protein: CASSEFPGQGPGNSPLHF
CDR3 DNA: TGTGCCAGCAGTGAATTCCCCGGACAGGGTCCGGGAAATTCACCCCTCCACTTT

V gene: TRBV5-5
D gene: TRBD2
clone size: few
CDR3 length: 16
J gene: TRBJ2-4
CDR3 protein: CASTREALGLGNIQYF
CDR3 DNA: TGTGCCAGCACCCGGGAGGCCCTGGGGCTTGGAAACATTCAGTACTTC

V gene: TRBV5-1
D gene: .
clone size: many
CDR3 length: 14
J gene: TRBJ2-7
CDR3 protein: CASSLDEAGYEQYF
CDR3 DNA: TGCGCCAGCAGCTTGGACGAGGCCGGGTACGAGCAGTACTTC

V gene: TRBV20-1
D gene: TRBD1
clone size: many
CDR3 length: 15
J gene: TRBJ2-5
CDR3 protein: CSASARDRRQETQYF
CDR3 DNA: TGCAGTGCTAGTGCAAGGGACAGGCGACAAGAGACCCAGTACTTC

V gene: TRBV5-1
D gene: .
clone size: few
CDR3 length: 16
J gene: TRBJ2-7
CDR3 protein: CASSLADQGRSYEQYF
CDR3 DNA: TGCGCCAGCAGCTTGGCCGATCAGGGACGCTCCTACGAGCAGTACTTC

V gene: TRBV12-3/TRBV12-4
D gene: .
clone size: .
CDR3 length: 12
J gene: TRBJ2-7
CDR3 protein: CASSFGRSEQYF
CDR3 DNA: TGTGCCAGCAGTTTTGGTAGGAGCGAGCAGTACTTC

V gene: TRBV10-3
D gene: .
clone size: few
CDR3 length: 12
J gene: TRBJ1-5
CDR3 protein: CAIGQNNQPQHF
CDR3 DNA: TGTGCCATCGGACAGAACAATCAGCCCCAGCATTTT

V gene: TRBV19
D gene: .
clone size: many
CDR3 length: 15
J gene: TRBJ1-2
CDR3 protein: CASSLPTGLNYGYTF
CDR3 DNA: TGTGCCAGTAGTCTTCCGACAGGACTTAACTATGGCTACACCTTC

V gene: TRBV24-1
D gene: .
clone size: many
CDR3 length: 15
J gene: TRBJ1-1
CDR3 protein: CATSDPRSGNTEAFF
CDR3 DNA: TGTGCCACCAGTGACCCAAGATCGGGGAACACTGAAGCTTTCTTT

V gene: TRBV20-1
D gene: .
clone size: many
CDR3 length: 12
J gene: TRBJ1-1
CDR3 protein: CSAPRGNTEAFF
CDR3 DNA: TGCAGTGCTCCCCGGGGGAACACTGAAGCTTTCTTT

V gene: TRBV6-2/TRBV6-3
D gene: TRBD2
clone size: once
CDR3 length: 15
J gene: TRBJ2-7
CDR3 protein: CASTHRLAPLEEQYF
CDR3 DNA: TGTGCCAGCACCCACCGACTAGCGCCTTTGGAGGAGCAGTACTTC

V gene: TRBV7-8
D gene: .
clone size: many
CDR3 length: 15
J gene: TRBJ2-5
CDR3 protein: CASSLLGESWETQYF
CDR3 DNA: TGTGCCAGCAGCTTATTGGGGGAGTCTTGGGAGACCCAGTACTTC

V gene: TRBV6-5
D gene: .
clone size: many
CDR3 length: 14
J gene: TRBJ2-7
CDR3 protein: CASSYGGGGDEQYF
CDR3 DNA: TGTGCCAGCAGTTACGGGGGAGGGGGGGACGAGCAGTACTTC

V gene: TRBV6-1
D gene: .
clone size: many
CDR3 length: 13
J gene: TRBJ1-5
CDR3 protein: CASSDSHNYPQHF
CDR3 DNA: TGTGCCAGCAGTGATTCCCACAACTATCCCCAGCATTTT

V gene: TRBV3-1
D gene: .
clone size: many
CDR3 length: 15
J gene: TRBJ2-7
CDR3 protein: CASSDGTLGFYEQYF
CDR3 DNA: TGTGCCAGCAGCGACGGGACCCTCGGGTTCTACGAGCAGTACTTC

V gene: TRBV5-6
D gene: TRBD2
clone size: few
CDR3 length: 16
J gene: TRBJ2-7
CDR3 protein: CASSLAASGMSYEQYF
CDR3 DNA: TGTGCCAGCAGCTTGGCGGCTAGCGGGATGAGCTACGAGCAGTACTTC

V gene: TRBV11-1
D gene: TRBD1
clone size: .
CDR3 length: 18
J gene: TRBJ2-7
CDR3 protein: CASSLAGTGSFIEYEQYF
CDR3 DNA: TGTGCCAGCAGCTTAGCTGGGACAGGATCCTTCATTGAATACGAGCAGTACTTC

V gene: TRBV5-6
D gene: .
clone size: many
CDR3 length: 15
J gene: TRBJ1-2
CDR3 protein: CASSWRNRENYGYTF
CDR3 DNA: TGTGCCAGCAGCTGGAGGAACAGGGAGAACTATGGCTACACCTTC

V gene: TRBV6-2/TRBV6-3
D gene: TRBD1
clone size: many
CDR3 length: 14
J gene: TRBJ1-2
CDR3 protein: CASRDPGTAYGYTF
CDR3 DNA: TGTGCCAGCAGAGACCCCGGGACAGCCTATGGCTACACCTTC

V gene: TRBV20-1
D gene: TRBD1
clone size: .
CDR3 length: 12
J gene: TRBJ1-2
CDR3 protein: CSGNRGRGGYTF
CDR3 DNA: TGCAGTGGGAACAGGGGGAGAGGGGGCTACACCTTC

V gene: TRBV20-1
D gene: .
clone size: many
CDR3 length: 12
J gene: TRBJ2-5
CDR3 protein: CSARTAQETQYF
CDR3 DNA: TGCAGTGCTAGGACGGCCCAAGAGACCCAGTACTTC

V gene: TRBV28
D gene: .
clone size: many
CDR3 length: 15
J gene: TRBJ1-5
CDR3 protein: CASSSGGAGISPQHF
CDR3 DNA: TGTGCCAGCAGTTCTGGGGGTGCGGGAATCAGCCCGCAGCATTTT

V gene: TRBV24-1
D gene: .
clone size: few
CDR3 length: 15
J gene: TRBJ2-2
CDR3 protein: CATSDFGGNTGELFF
CDR3 DNA: TGTGCCACCAGTGATTTTGGGGGAAACACCGGGGAGCTGTTTTTT

V gene: TRBV28
D gene: TRBD1
clone size: few
CDR3 length: 18
J gene: TRBJ2-7
CDR3 protein: CASSLSGQGAAVFYEQYF
CDR3 DNA: TGTGCCAGCAGTTTATCGGGACAGGGGGCGGCGGTTTTCTACGAGCAGTACTTC

V gene: TRBV20-1
D gene: .
clone size: many
CDR3 length: 10
J gene: TRBJ2-7
CDR3 protein: CSAVIYEQYF
CDR3 DNA: TGCAGTGCTGTGATATACGAGCAGTACTTC

V gene: TRBV6-5
D gene: .
clone size: .
CDR3 length: 14
J gene: TRBJ1-2
CDR3 protein: CASSSPDLNYGYTF
CDR3 DNA: TGTGCCAGCAGTTCCCCGGATCTTAACTATGGCTACACCTTC

V gene: TRBV6-2/TRBV6-3
D gene: .
clone size: many
CDR3 length: 16
J gene: TRBJ2-7
CDR3 protein: CASSPTNRRGPYEQYF
CDR3 DNA: TGTGCCAGCTCCCCTACTAATCGGCGGGGTCCCTACGAGCAGTACTTC

V gene: TRBV7-9
D gene: .
clone size: .
CDR3 length: 15
J gene: TRBJ2-2
CDR3 protein: CASSLGYREDGELFF
CDR3 DNA: TGTGCCAGCAGCTTAGGGTACAGGGAAGACGGGGAGCTGTTTTTT

V gene: TRBV6-5
D gene: .
clone size: .
CDR3 length: 16
J gene: TRBJ2-7
CDR3 protein: CASSYRSRVSLYEQYF
CDR3 DNA: TGTGCCAGCAGTTACCGTAGCAGGGTGAGTTTGTACGAGCAGTACTTC

V gene: TRBV19
D gene: .
clone size: .
CDR3 length: 16
J gene: TRBJ2-1
CDR3 protein: CASSIPTGRTYNEQFF
CDR3 DNA: TGTGCCAGTAGTATTCCTACAGGGCGCACCTACAATGAGCAGTTCTTC